This entry lists 32 T cell receptor beta chains sequenced from one sample in a study of T cells in Graves' hyperthyroidism and ophthalmopathy. RNA transcripts provided the source from which TCR beta CDR3 regions were amplified. TCR CDR3 regions were first amplified by RT-PCR with HTBI primers. TCRdb re-analysed the multiplex PCR reads in MiXCR, keeping a single row per CDR3 protein. The sample lists a few hundred thousand distinct CDR3 sequences, about 45% occurring once. The sequenced material came from peripheral blood or thyroid tissue (not recorded which). The receptors here all came from a woman under 30 with Graves' hyperthyroidism.

The chain joins TRBV29-1 to TRBJ2-6; D may be TRBD1 (6 bases). V was clipped by 8 bases and J by 4 bases, with 15 bases between them. CDR1 is SQVTM, CDR2 ANQGSEA, per germline. The CDR3 loop spans 14 amino acids. In DNA, the CDR3 is TGCAGCTTGTACTACGGGACAGGGGCCAACGTCCTGACTTTC. This encodes CSLYYGTGANVLTF.

The chain uses TRBV12-3 or TRBV12-4 and TRBJ1-5; a weak D match, TRBD1 (6 bases). V gave up 4 bases and J gave up 3 bases, with 19 bases separating them. The CDR3 is 17 residues long. CDR3 region: CASSYSIVRGNNQPQHF. In nucleotides, the CDR3 is TGTGCCAGCAGTTACTCGATTGTGAGGGGGAACAATCAGCCCCAGCATTTT.

Of note for this clonotype: A much larger clone differs by one base, so this may be a read error. The rearrangement joins TRBV7-9 to TRBJ1-1, with no clear D. Germline V lookup: CDR1 SEHNR, CDR2 FQNEAQ (reference sequence). Trimming took off 7 bases at V and 3 bases at J, with 18 bases between the two ends. This CDR3 is 15 amino acids long. The CDR3 bases are TGTGCCAGCATTCCCTATGCGAATTTGGACACTGAAGCTTTCTTT. It translates to CASIPYANLDTEAFF.

The chain links TRBV10-1 to TRBJ2-7; 7 bases are a match to TRBD2. J was trimmed by 7 bases and V by 2 bases; bases with no gene match: 5. Looked up from germline, CDR1 is WNHNN and CDR2 is SYGVQD (reference sequence). The CDR3 extends over 13 amino acids. Written as DNA, the CDR3 is TGCGCCAGCAGTGAGCGGGAGGCCGGGGAGCAGTACTTC. Protein: CASSEREAGEQYF.

This chain links TRBV2 with TRBJ2-7, with a tentative D call TRBD2 (7 bases). CDR3 length: 12 residues. Trimming removed 4 bases at V and 8 bases at J, with 12 bases between. CDR1 is SNHLY, CDR2 FYNNEI, per germline. CDR3 bases: TGTGCCAGCAGTGGGGGAGGGGGTCAGCAGTACTTC. This encodes CASSGGGGQQYF.

J is TRBJ1-2 and V is TRBV20-1; 7 nucleotides align to TRBD1. This CDR3 is 11 amino acids long. Germline V gene lookup returns CDR1 DFQATT and CDR2 SNEGSKA (reference sequence). V lost 5 bases and J lost 10; bases outside the gene matches: 7. This CDR3 reads CSASRTGDYTF. In nucleotides, the CDR3 is TGCAGTGCTTCGCGGACAGGAGACTACACCTTC.

The J gene is TRBJ1-4, the V gene TRBV6-2 or TRBV6-3; no reliable D call. The CDR3 length is 18 residues. Trimming took 0 bases from V and 6 from J, leaving 20 bases between them. Per germline, CDR1 MNHEY and CDR2 SVGEGT. CDR3 amino acids: CASSYSIFSGIQDEKLFF. DNA of the CDR3: TGTGCCAGCAGTTACTCAATCTTCTCCGGGATTCAAGATGAAAAACTGTTTTTT.

This clonotype occurred once. The rearrangement links TRBV20-1 to TRBJ2-1; D not certain. Trimming took off 2 bases at V and 7 bases at J, with 12 bases between the two ends. Germline V gene lookup returns CDR1 DFQATT and CDR2 SNEGSKA (reference sequence). The CDR3 runs to 13 residues. CDR3 DNA sequence: TGCAGTGCTAGATGGCTATTGGGGAATGAGCAGTTCTTC. Its translation: CSARWLLGNEQFF.

The chain recombines TRBV15 with TRBJ1-1; D may be TRBD1 (5 bases). The V and J ends lost 1 base and 5 bases respectively, with 11 bases between them. This CDR3 has 14 amino acids. In germline, CDR1 is LNHNV, CDR2 YYDKDF (reference sequence). CDR3 sequence: CATSRGAGRTEAFF. The CDR3 DNA sequence: TGTGCCACCAGCAGAGGCGCAGGGCGAACTGAAGCTTTCTTT.

This clonotype has a count of ten or more. V usage is TRBV7-2 and J usage is TRBJ1-2, with a possible D match to TRBD1 (5 bases). The CDR3 is 12 residues long. Trimming shortened V by 6 bases and J by 3 bases, and 8 bases separated the two germline ends. Germline values: CDR1 SGHTA, CDR2 FQGNSA. The CDR3 nucleotides are TGTGCCAGCAGTGACAGTTACTATGGCTACACCTTC. It translates to CASSDSYYGYTF.

In regard to this clonotype: This may come from a read error, since a much larger clone is one base off. The conserved closing phenylalanine or tryptophan is absent in this CDR3, likely reflecting a read error. The rearrangement links TRBV6-5 to TRBJ1-1; TRBD1 is a possible D gene (6 bases). Trimming took off 6 bases at V and 0 bases at J, with 11 bases between the two ends. The CDR3 totals 14 residues. The germline gives CDR1 MNHEY, CDR2 SVGAGI. CDR3 amino acids: CASRLGHLNTEAFL. The CDR3 nucleotides are TGTGCCAGCAGGTTGGGACACCTGAACACTGAAGCTTTCCTT.

Details on this clonotype: A read error may account for a junction end that differs from germline. J is TRBJ2-5 and V is TRBV3-1; TRBD2 agrees at 7 bases. This CDR3 contains 11 residues. The germline V gene encodes CDR1 LGHDT and CDR2 YNNKEL (reference sequence). As DNA, the CDR3 is TGTGCCAGCAGCCGGGACTACTGGAGGTTCTTC. Amino acids: CASSRDYWRFF.

About this clonotype: Because it lacks the conserved phenylalanine or tryptophan at the end, this CDR3 is likely a read error. The V and J genes are TRBV20-1 and TRBJ2-7; D is perhaps TRBD2 (6 bases). CDR3 length: 14 residues. Germline V CDR1 and CDR2: DFQATT, SNEGSKA (reference sequence). DNA for the CDR3: TGCAGCTCGCGCTGGGACTGGGGGAGGTACGAGCAGTACCTC. This encodes CSSRWDWGRYEQYL.

This clonotype has ten or more counts. This chain links TRBV29-1 with TRBJ2-6; D might be TRBD1 (5 bases). The length of the CDR3 is 17 residues. Looked up from germline, CDR1 is SQVTM and CDR2 is ANQGSEA. Trimming stripped 0 bases from V and 1 base from J, with 13 bases between. CDR3 sequence reads: CSVEEGIRESGANVLTF. Written as DNA, the CDR3 is TGCAGCGTTGAAGAAGGTATCAGGGAATCTGGGGCCAACGTCCTGACTTTC.

The chain recombines TRBV4-1 with TRBJ1-2, with 7 bases aligning to TRBD1. J was trimmed by 2 bases and V by 4 bases; bases with no gene match: 7. Germline CDR1 MGHRA, CDR2 YSYEKL. The CDR3 covers 15 residues. CDR3 DNA: TGCGCCAGCAGCCCCTTACCGGGACAGAACTATGGCTACACCTTC. Its protein product is CASSPLPGQNYGYTF.

This clonotype came up many times. This sequence joins TRBV20-1 and TRBJ1-5, with TRBD1 as a possible D gene (6 bases). Looked up from germline, CDR1 is DFQATT and CDR2 is SNEGSKA (reference sequence). With 3 bases removed from V and 5 bases from J, the gap between germline ends came to 14 bases. The CDR3 is 14 residues long. Written as DNA, the CDR3 is TGCAGTGCTAGTTTCCGGGACAAACATCAGCCCCAGCATTTT. The encoded protein is CSASFRDKHQPQHF.

This clonotype was counted many times. The chain has TRBV15 and TRBJ1-5; weak D call: TRBD1 (5 bases). Germline CDR1 reads LNHNV; CDR2 reads YYDKDF (reference sequence). This CDR3 is built from 14 residues. Trimming took off 3 bases at V and 0 bases at J, with 6 bases between the two ends. The CDR3 protein is CATSRGGSNQPQHF. In DNA, the CDR3 is TGTGCCACCAGCAGGGGGGGTAGCAATCAGCCCCAGCATTTT.

This clonotype was seen at least ten times. This sequence joins TRBV7-4 and TRBJ2-7, with D tentatively TRBD1 or TRBD2 (5 bases each). V shed 4 bases and J shed 3 bases, with 22 bases lying between them. This CDR3 contains 17 residues. CDR1 is SGHVT, CDR2 SQSDAQ, per germline. The CDR3 sequence is CASSSGPAEAVGYEQYF. The CDR3 nucleotides read TGTGCCAGCAGCTCGGGACCAGCAGAGGCGGTCGGCTACGAGCAGTACTTC.

Concerning this clonotype itself: Since a much larger clone is just one base distant, this may be a read error. The gene calls are TRBV9 and TRBJ2-7; the D gene is possibly TRBD1 (6 bases). This CDR3 is 15 amino acids long. V lost 3 bases to trimming and J lost 0 bases, with 13 bases between them. CDR1 and CDR2 from the germline V gene are SGDLS and YYNGEE. The CDR3 protein is CASSEAGTNSYEQYF. The CDR3 DNA reads as TGTGCCAGCAGCGAGGCCGGGACAAACTCCTACGAGCAGTACTTC.

This clonotype was seen a few times. The rearrangement uses TRBV11-3 and TRBJ2-7, with TRBD2 matching 7 bases. Per the germline V gene, CDR1 is SGHNT and CDR2 is YENEEA. This CDR3 contains 15 residues. The J segment lost 3 bases and the V segment lost 5 bases, leaving 10 bases of the junction unmatched. The CDR3 DNA sequence: TGTGCCAGCAGCCCGGCCGCCGGCGGGAGCTACGAGCAGTACTTC. Protein: CASSPAAGGSYEQYF.

V is TRBV7-6 and J is TRBJ1-4; weak D call: TRBD1 (5 bases). The V and J ends lost 5 bases and 4 bases respectively, with 17 bases between them. CDR3 size: 16 residues. Per germline, CDR1 SGHVS and CDR2 FNYEAQ. In nucleotides, the CDR3 is TGTGCCAGCAGCCGCGGACTAGCGGGACTTAATGAAAAACTGTTTTTT. Translated: CASSRGLAGLNEKLFF. Using reference TRBV7-6 and TRBJ1-4 for the parts outside the CDR3, the full variable domain is GAGVSQSPRYKVTKRGQDVALRCDPISGHVSLYWYRQALGQGPEFLTYFNYEAQQDKSGLPNDRFSAERPEGSISTLTIQRTEQRDSAMYRCASSRGLAGLNEKLFFGSGTQLSVL.

The sample holds a few counts of this clonotype. This chain connects TRBV5-4 to TRBJ2-7, with unresolved D. The better agreement between TRBJ2-1 and the DNA end casts doubt on the J call. The V gene's germline CDR1 is SGHNT and CDR2 YYREEE (reference sequence). This CDR3 is 12 amino acids long. CDR3 sequence: CASSFDSHEQFF. The CDR3, as DNA: TGTGCCAGCAGCTTCGACTCCCATGAGCAGTTCTTC.

The table lists this clonotype with many counts. The V and J genes are TRBV11-3 and TRBJ1-1, with D maybe TRBD1 (6 bases). CDR1 SGHNT and CDR2 YENEEA come from the germline V gene. The CDR3 consists of 12 residues. V lost 5 bases, J lost 5 bases, and 9 bases lay in between. CDR3 amino acids: CASSATGTEAFF. The CDR3 region has the DNA TGTGCCAGCAGCGCCACAGGGACTGAAGCTTTCTTT.

This clonotype has ten or more counts. For the CDR3, the DNA is TGTGCCAGCAGCTTAACGGGCTACACCGGGGAGCTGTTTTTT. It yields the protein CASSLTGYTGELFF. The chain is built from TRBV7-9 and TRBJ2-2; D gene uncertain. The germline V gene encodes CDR1 SEHNR and CDR2 FQNEAQ (reference sequence). This CDR3 is 14 amino acids long. Trimming removed 2 bases at V and 3 bases at J, with 7 bases between. The full variable domain, with the rest looked up from reference TRBV7-9 and TRBJ2-2, is DTGVSQNPRHKITKRGQNVTFRCDPISEHNRLYWYRQTLGQGPEFLTYFQNEAQLEKSRLLSDRFSAERPKGSFSTLEIQRTEQGDSAMYLCASSLTGYTGELFFGEGSRLTVL.

The chain is built from TRBV24-1 and TRBJ1-5, with a possible D match to TRBD1 (6 bases). This CDR3 contains 15 residues. Trimming took 4 bases from V and 11 from J, leaving 20 bases between them. Germline V gene data show CDR1 as KGHDR and CDR2 as SFDVKD. DNA of the CDR3: TGTGCCACCAGTGACCAAGACAGGTACCAAGAGACCCAGCATTTT. Amino acid sequence: CATSDQDRYQETQHF.

This clonotype occurred many times. The chain uses TRBV6-5 and TRBJ1-2, with TRBD1 identical over 8 bases. The V gene's germline CDR1 is MNHEY and CDR2 SVGAGI. The CDR3 length is 14 residues. J was trimmed by 4 bases and V by 6 bases; bases with no gene match: 7. DNA of the CDR3: TGTGCCAGCAGCAGGGACAGGAGTGGCTATGGCTACACCTTC. Its protein product is CASSRDRSGYGYTF.

Comments on this clonotype: This may come from a read error, since a much larger clone is one base off. The chain employs TRBV5-4 and TRBJ2-6; a possible D gene is TRBD1 (6 bases). CDR1 and CDR2 (germline): SGHNT, YYREEE (reference sequence). This CDR3 contains 18 residues. V shed 5 bases and J shed 0 bases, with 18 bases lying between them. CDR3 nucleotides: TGTGCCAGCAGTCGTAGGGGGATTAAAACCTCTGGGGCCAACGTCCTGACTTTC. It specifies CASSRRGIKTSGANVLTF.

At least ten counts were recorded for this clonotype. In DNA form, the CDR3 reads TGTGCCAGCAGCTTAGAGGCAGGGGGCGTCGGTGGGTATGGCTACACCTTC. Amino acids: CASSLEAGGVGGYGYTF. The chain is built from TRBV7-6 and TRBJ1-2; 8 bases map to TRBD1. From germline, CDR1 is SGHVS and CDR2 FNYEAQ. After removal of 1 base from V and 5 bases from J, the junction contained 12 bases not matched to a gene. The CDR3 is 17 amino acids.

This clonotype occurred many times. V gene TRBV12-3 or TRBV12-4 combines with J gene TRBJ1-3; perhaps TRBD1 as D (6 bases). V lost 5 bases, J lost 4 bases, and 9 bases lay in between. The CDR3 covers 13 residues. In DNA, the CDR3 is TGTGCCAGCAGTCAGGGGCGAGGAAACACCATATATTTT. Translated: CASSQGRGNTIYF.

The chain employs TRBV12-3 or TRBV12-4 and TRBJ1-5, with D maybe TRBD1 (5 bases). CDR3 length: 12 amino acids. Trimming shortened V by 4 bases and J by 14 bases, and 15 bases separated the two germline ends. Here the CDR3 reads CASSWSGSYEHF. The DNA of the CDR3 is TGTGCCAGCAGTTGGTCAGGGTCCTACGAGCATTTT.

A remark on this clonotype: This may be a read error, as it is one base from a much larger clone. V is TRBV7-9 and J is TRBJ2-2, with D possibly matching TRBD1 (7 bases). V gave up 4 bases and J gave up 5 bases, with 17 bases separating them. The CDR3 is 16 residues long. Looked up from germline, CDR1 is SEHNR and CDR2 is FQNEAQ (reference sequence). In DNA, the CDR3 is TGTGCCAGCAGCTCACCAGGGGGGTTGAGGACCGGGGAGCTGTTTTTT. Its translation: CASSSPGGLRTGELFF.

This clonotype was seen only a few times. This CDR3 is CAWTAPRKGKNSPLHF. The CDR3 DNA reads as TGTGCCTGGACCGCCCCGCGCAAGGGGAAAAATTCACCCCTCCACTTT. The chain couples TRBV30 to TRBJ1-6; the D gene is possibly TRBD1 (5 bases). In germline, CDR1 is GTSNPN, CDR2 SVGIG (reference sequence). V gave up 4 bases and J gave up 7 bases, with 20 bases separating them. The CDR3 spans 16 residues.